This is a list of T cell receptor beta chains from one sample in a study of CXCR3-negative and CXCR3-positive naive CD8 T cells. TCRdb reprocessed the 5' RACE reads, keeping one entry per CDR3 protein, no DNA. Its table records 50,000 to 65,000 distinct CDR3 sequences. The sequenced material came from naive CXCR3- CD8+ T cells from blood. All receptors derive from a human donor in good health. Some clones in this sample may be carry-over from other donors' samples. The CDR3 runs from the conserved cysteine through the conserved F or W. The order of the fields is CDR3 length, clone size, V gene, J gene, CDR3 protein. Not every row has a clone size; where given, it reads once, few, many or a size class.

len: 14
abundance: medium-sized
v_gene: TRBV3-1
j_gene: TRBJ2-7
CDR3aa: CASSPGQGSYEQYF

len: 15
abundance: NA
v_gene: TRBV12-3/TRBV12-4
j_gene: TRBJ2-1
CDR3aa: CASSFDPGVYNEQFF

len: 16
abundance: NA
v_gene: TRBV27
j_gene: TRBJ2-7
CDR3aa: CASSLSVSGSPYEQYF

len: 14
abundance: NA
v_gene: TRBV6-2/TRBV6-3
j_gene: TRBJ2-1
CDR3aa: CASSWRDSYNEQFF

len: 13
abundance: NA
v_gene: TRBV7-9
j_gene: TRBJ2-5
CDR3aa: CASSHRPEETQYF

len: 14
abundance: NA
v_gene: TRBV9
j_gene: TRBJ1-6
CDR3aa: CASSVGGGNSPLHF

len: 15
abundance: NA
v_gene: TRBV7-2
j_gene: TRBJ2-5
CDR3aa: CASSLGPAGKEIQYF

len: 14
abundance: NA
v_gene: TRBV6-2/TRBV6-3
j_gene: TRBJ1-1
CDR3aa: CASGFVAEDTEAFF

len: 16
abundance: NA
v_gene: TRBV6-5
j_gene: TRBJ2-1
CDR3aa: CASSPRPGYVSNEQFF

len: 15
abundance: NA
v_gene: TRBV7-8
j_gene: TRBJ1-5
CDR3aa: CASSLGAESNQPQHF

len: 17
abundance: NA
v_gene: TRBV12-3/TRBV12-4
j_gene: TRBJ2-1
CDR3aa: CASSQPSGRAKLGEQFF

len: 15
abundance: NA
v_gene: TRBV12-3/TRBV12-4
j_gene: TRBJ2-1
CDR3aa: CASRASVSSYNEQFF

len: 13
abundance: NA
v_gene: TRBV4-2
j_gene: TRBJ2-7
CDR3aa: CASSQDLGSEGYF

len: 12
abundance: NA
v_gene: TRBV14
j_gene: TRBJ2-7
CDR3aa: CASSWTNYEQYF

len: 13
abundance: NA
v_gene: TRBV5-1
j_gene: TRBJ2-4
CDR3aa: CASSPGQKDIQYF

len: 13
abundance: NA
v_gene: TRBV24-1
j_gene: TRBJ1-1
CDR3aa: CATSAGVPTEAFF